The clone carrying this T cell receptor beta chain came up many times. Specified time point: persistent/refractory GD, antithyroid drugs over 5 years with positive TRAb. PBMCs provided the RNA from which the TCR library was made. Building of the TCR beta libraries involved iRepertoire HTBI primers and Arm-PCR of CDR3 regions. Methods used by the authors: The samples yielded roughly 64 TRBV and approximately 15 TRBJ segments. TCRdb recomputed calls from the multiplex PCR reads with MiXCR, one row per CDR3 protein. TCRdb, not the authors, supplied the V and J calls. This sample carries around 500,000 distinct CDR3 sequences, under 25% of them seen once, and the ten largest clones take over 7.5%. This entry comes from a study of regulatory T cells in long-lasting Graves disease. Study information: Graves' disease counted as persistent after over 5 years of antithyroid drugs with positive TSH receptor antibodies.

CDR3 length equals 13 residues. V lost 6 bases to trimming and J lost 5 bases, with 13 bases between them. Germline CDR1 DFQATT, CDR2 SNEGSKA (reference sequence). V usage is TRBV20-1 and J usage is TRBJ1-4; the D is unclear. The source was peripheral blood mononuclear cells (PBMCs), collected when the disease was refractory, from a patient treated with antithyroid drugs. This TCR derives from a female donor with Graves disease. In nucleotides, the CDR3 is TGCAGTGCCCCTGAACGGTCAAATGAAAAACTGTTTTTT. As protein: CSAPERSNEKLFF.